This entry lists 12 T cell receptor beta chains sequenced from one sample in a study of cytomegalovirus exposure and HLA in healthy donors. PCR used 60 Vbeta primers and 13 Jbeta primers. Using immunoSEQ multiplex PCR, the repertoire was profiled, and TCRdb retains in-frame clones only, with some absent. This sample lists about 200,000 clones; its ten largest clones have 1.1%. What was sequenced was PBMCs. The receptor set was obtained from a girl aged 2-9 years in good health and CMV-seropositive.

This sequence joins TRBV5-1 and TRBJ2-7, with 10 bases lining up with TRBD2. This CDR3 has 16 residues. With V trimmed by 0 bases and J by 3 bases, 6 bases remained unmatched. Germline CDR1 and CDR2: SGHRS and YFSETQ. CDR3 nucleotide sequence: TGCGCCAGCAGCTTGGAGACAGCGGGAGGGAACTACGAGCAGTACTTC. Its protein is CASSLETAGGNYEQYF.

This chain joins TRBV5-1 and TRBJ2-1, with D possibly matching TRBD1 (5 bases). Germline CDR1 is SGHRS and CDR2 is YFSETQ. The CDR3 spans 15 residues. V was shortened by 0 bases and J by 0 bases, with 7 bases between the two germline ends. The CDR3 loop reads CASSLGQSSYNEQFF. CDR3 bases: TGCGCCAGCAGCTTGGGACAGAGCTCCTACAATGAGCAGTTCTTC.

Concerning this clone itself: Other DNA sequences in this specimen translate into the identical CDR3. The chain is built from TRBV2 and TRBJ2-7; D is possibly TRBD2 (5 bases). Between the trimmed V and J ends, which lost 6 bases and 0 bases, there was a span of 12 bases. The length of the CDR3 is 14 residues. Germline loops: CDR1 SNHLY, CDR2 FYNNEI. The CDR3 DNA follows: TGTGCCAGCAGCGGCAGCGGAAGCTCCTACGAGCAGTACTTC. This sequence encodes CASSGSGSSYEQYF.

V usage is TRBV27 and J usage is TRBJ2-5; TRBD1 matches 12 bases. Germline-derived CDR1 and CDR2 are MNHEY and SMNVEV (reference sequence). V shed 5 bases and J 11 bases; nucleotides not matched to a gene: 15. The CDR3 is 16 residues long. The CDR3 loop is CASSLRAGTGGREQYF. The CDR3 DNA reads as TGTGCCAGCAGTCTACGCGCCGGGACAGGGGGCAGAGAGCAGTACTTC.

V is TRBV5-1 and J is TRBJ2-7; 9 bases are shared with TRBD1. This CDR3 is built from 14 residues. The J segment lost 4 bases and the V segment lost 7 bases, leaving 9 bases of the junction unmatched. Looked up from germline, CDR1 is SGHRS and CDR2 is YFSETQ. The CDR3: CASGPGQGLYEQYF. Written as DNA, the CDR3 is TGCGCCAGCGGGCCGGGACAGGGACTTTACGAGCAGTACTTC.

This chain links TRBV18 with TRBJ1-4, with TRBD1 identical over 7 bases. The J segment lost 0 bases and the V segment lost 3 bases, leaving 4 bases of the junction unmatched. Germline assignment: CDR1 KGHSH and CDR2 LQKENI. This CDR3 region has 16 residues. The CDR3 DNA follows: TGTGCCAGCTCACCGGGACAGACAACAACTAATGAAAAACTGTTTTTT. Amino acid sequence: CASSPGQTTTNEKLFF. Full variable domain (rest looked up from reference TRBV18 and TRBJ1-4): NAGVMQNPRHLVRRRGQEARLRCSPMKGHSHVYWYRQLPEEGLKFMVYLQKENIIDESGMPKERFSAEFPKEGPSILRIQQVVRGDSAAYFCASSPGQTTTNEKLFFGSGTQLSVL.

The chain couples TRBV2 to TRBJ2-3, with D possibly being TRBD1 (6 bases). The CDR3 is made up of 16 amino acids. Germline CDR1 is SNHLY and CDR2 is FYNNEI. V gave up 6 bases and J gave up 3 bases, with 19 bases separating them. In DNA form, the CDR3 reads TGTGCCAGCAGCCCCCCCTCAGGGGCCGTAACAGATACGCAGTATTTT. Its protein product is CASSPPSGAVTDTQYF.

This chain links TRBV5-1 with TRBJ2-7, with 14 bases that match TRBD2. Germline trimming cut 3 bases from V and 6 bases from J; bases unmatched to any gene: 8. The germline gives CDR1 SGHRS, CDR2 YFSETQ. The CDR3 loop spans 16 amino acids. The CDR3, as DNA: TGCGCCAGCAGCTCTTCCGGGACTAGCGGGAGTGGCGAGCAGTACTTC. Amino acids: CASSSSGTSGSGEQYF.

J is TRBJ1-1 and V is TRBV13; no definite D call. The germline gives CDR1 PRHDT, CDR2 FYEKMQ (reference sequence). V was shortened by 7 bases and J by 0 bases, with 3 bases between the two germline ends. This CDR3 contains 11 residues. The CDR3 DNA follows: TGTGCCAGCACCTTGAACACTGAAGCTTTCTTT. Its protein product is CASTLNTEAFF. Using reference TRBV13 and TRBJ1-1 for the parts outside the CDR3, the full variable domain is AAGVIQSPRHLIKEKRETATLKCYPIPRHDTVYWYQQGPGQDPQFLISFYEKMQSDKGSIPDRFSAQQFSDYHSELNMSSLELGDSALYFCASTLNTEAFFGQGTRLTVV.

The rearrangement links TRBV7-3 to TRBJ2-2; the D gene is possibly TRBD2 (6 bases). Trimming removed 5 bases at V and 1 base at J, with 11 bases between. This CDR3 has 15 amino acids. The germline CDR1 and CDR2 sequences are SGHTA and FQGTGA. The CDR3 reads CASSAGLGNTGELFF. Written as DNA, the CDR3 is TGTGCCAGCAGCGCGGGACTCGGGAACACCGGGGAGCTGTTTTTT. Looking up the rest from reference TRBV7-3 and TRBJ2-2 gives the full variable domain: GAGVSQTPSNKVTEKGKYVELRCDPISGHTALYWYRQSLGQGPEFLIYFQGTGAADDSGLPNDRFFAVRPEGSVSTLKIQRTERGDSAVYLCASSAGLGNTGELFFGEGSRLTVL.

The rearrangement links TRBV9 to TRBJ2-7; 7 bases are shared with TRBD2. This CDR3 contains 15 residues. The V segment lost 0 bases and the J segment 0 bases; nucleotides outside the gene matches: 3. CDR1 SGDLS and CDR2 YYNGEE come from the germline V gene. CDR3 bases: TGTGCCAGCAGCGTAGGGGAGGGCAACTCCTACGAGCAGTACTTC. Its translation: CASSVGEGNSYEQYF.

The chain couples TRBV6-1 to TRBJ1-3, with D unclear. The CDR3 consists of 11 residues. CDR1 and CDR2 from the germline V gene are MNHNS and SASEGT. Deletions cut 10 bases from V and 0 bases from J, with 4 bases between. For the CDR3, the DNA is TGTGCCACCCTCTCTGGAAACACCATATATTTT. It specifies CATLSGNTIYF.